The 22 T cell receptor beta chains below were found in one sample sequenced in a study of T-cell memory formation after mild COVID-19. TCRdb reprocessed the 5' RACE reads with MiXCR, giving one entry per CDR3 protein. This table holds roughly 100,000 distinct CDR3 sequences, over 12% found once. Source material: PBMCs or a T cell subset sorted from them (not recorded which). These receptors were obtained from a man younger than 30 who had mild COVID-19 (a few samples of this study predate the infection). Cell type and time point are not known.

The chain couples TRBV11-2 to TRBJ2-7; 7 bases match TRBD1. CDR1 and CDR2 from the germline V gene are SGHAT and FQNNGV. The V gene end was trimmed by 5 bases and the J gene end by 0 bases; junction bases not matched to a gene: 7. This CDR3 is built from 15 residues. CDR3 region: CASSPMDRSSYEQYF. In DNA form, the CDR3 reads TGTGCCAGCAGCCCGATGGACAGGAGCTCCTACGAGCAGTACTTC. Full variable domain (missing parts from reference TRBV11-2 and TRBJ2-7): EAGVAQSPRYKIIEKRQSVAFWCNPISGHATLYWYQQILGQGPKLLIQFQNNGVVDDSQLPKDRFSAERLKGVDSTLKIQPAKLEDSAVYLCASSPMDRSSYEQYFGPGTRLTVT.

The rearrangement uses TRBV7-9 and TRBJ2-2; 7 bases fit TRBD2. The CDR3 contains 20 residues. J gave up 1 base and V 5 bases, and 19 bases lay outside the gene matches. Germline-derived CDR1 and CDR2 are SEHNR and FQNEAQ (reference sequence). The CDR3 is CASSPNPGGGEVLNTGELFF. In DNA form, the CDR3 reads TGTGCCAGCAGCCCAAACCCGGGGGGAGGCGAGGTCTTGAACACCGGGGAGCTGTTTTTT.

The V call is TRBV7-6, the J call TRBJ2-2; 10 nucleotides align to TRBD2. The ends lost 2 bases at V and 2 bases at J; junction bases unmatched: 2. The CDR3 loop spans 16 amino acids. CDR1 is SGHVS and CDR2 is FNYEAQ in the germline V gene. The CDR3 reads CASSLSGGDNTGELFF. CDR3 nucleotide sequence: TGTGCCAGCAGCTTAAGCGGGGGGGATAACACCGGGGAGCTGTTTTTT.

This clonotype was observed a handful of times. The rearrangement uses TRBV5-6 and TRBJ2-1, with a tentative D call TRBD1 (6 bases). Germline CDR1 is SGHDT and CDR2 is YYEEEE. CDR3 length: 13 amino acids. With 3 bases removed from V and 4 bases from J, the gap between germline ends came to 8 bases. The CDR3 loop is CASSSGQYNEQFF. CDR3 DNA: TGTGCCAGCAGCTCTGGACAGTACAATGAGCAGTTCTTC.

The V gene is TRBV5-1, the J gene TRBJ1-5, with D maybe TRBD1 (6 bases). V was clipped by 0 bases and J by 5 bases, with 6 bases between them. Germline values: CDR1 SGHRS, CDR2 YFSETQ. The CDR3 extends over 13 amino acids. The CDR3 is CASSLGQDQPQHF. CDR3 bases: TGCGCCAGCAGCTTGGGACAGGATCAGCCCCAGCATTTT.

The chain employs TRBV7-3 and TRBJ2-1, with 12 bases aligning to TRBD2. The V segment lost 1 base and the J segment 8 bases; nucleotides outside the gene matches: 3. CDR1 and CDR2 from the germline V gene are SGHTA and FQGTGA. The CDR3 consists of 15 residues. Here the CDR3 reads CASSLSLAGGHEQFF. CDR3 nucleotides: TGTGCCAGCAGCTTAAGTCTAGCGGGGGGGCATGAGCAGTTCTTC.

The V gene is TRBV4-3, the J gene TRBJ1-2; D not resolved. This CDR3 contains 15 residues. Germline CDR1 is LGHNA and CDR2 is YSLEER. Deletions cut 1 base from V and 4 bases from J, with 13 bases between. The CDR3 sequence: CASSQGIGPGYGYTF. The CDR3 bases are TGCGCCAGCAGCCAAGGTATCGGTCCGGGCTATGGCTACACCTTC.

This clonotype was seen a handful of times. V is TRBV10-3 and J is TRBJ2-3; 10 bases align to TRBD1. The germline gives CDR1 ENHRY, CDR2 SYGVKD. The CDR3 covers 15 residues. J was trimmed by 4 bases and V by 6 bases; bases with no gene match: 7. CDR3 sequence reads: CAIRTGTGDADTQYF. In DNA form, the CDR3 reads TGTGCCATCAGAACCGGGACAGGGGACGCAGATACGCAGTATTTT.

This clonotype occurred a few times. The CDR3 DNA is TGCGCCAGCAGCGCCTTAGTTGGTGAGCAGTTCTTC. This encodes CASSALVGEQFF. The V call is TRBV4-1, the J call TRBJ2-1; no reliable D call. V was trimmed by 5 bases and J by 9 bases, leaving 11 bases between them. Germline values: CDR1 MGHRA, CDR2 YSYEKL. CDR3 length: 12 amino acids.

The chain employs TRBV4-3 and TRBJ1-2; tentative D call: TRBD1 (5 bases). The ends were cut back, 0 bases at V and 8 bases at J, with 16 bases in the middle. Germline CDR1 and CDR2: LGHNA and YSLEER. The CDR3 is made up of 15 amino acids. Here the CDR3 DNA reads TGCGCCAGCAGCCAAGATTTTATAGGGGTGCGAGGCTACACCTTC. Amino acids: CASSQDFIGVRGYTF.

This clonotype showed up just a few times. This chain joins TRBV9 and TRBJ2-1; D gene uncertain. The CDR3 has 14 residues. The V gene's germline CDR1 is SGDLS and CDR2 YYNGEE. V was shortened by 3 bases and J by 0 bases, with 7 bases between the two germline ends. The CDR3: CASSEGISYNEQFF. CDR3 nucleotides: TGTGCCAGCAGCGAGGGCATCTCCTACAATGAGCAGTTCTTC.

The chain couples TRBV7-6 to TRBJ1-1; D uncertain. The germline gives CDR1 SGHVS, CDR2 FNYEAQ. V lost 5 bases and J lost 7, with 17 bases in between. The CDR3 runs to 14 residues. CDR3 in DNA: TGTGCCAGCAGCACCCGTGGGCAGTTTGGTGAAGCTTTCTTT. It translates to CASSTRGQFGEAFF.

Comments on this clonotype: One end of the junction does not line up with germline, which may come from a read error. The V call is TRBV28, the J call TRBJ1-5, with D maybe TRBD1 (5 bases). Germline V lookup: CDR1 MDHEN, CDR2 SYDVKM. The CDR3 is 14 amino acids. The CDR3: CASSQGYSNQHQHF. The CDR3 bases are TGTGCCAGCAGTCAGGGTTACAGCAATCAGCACCAGCATTTT.

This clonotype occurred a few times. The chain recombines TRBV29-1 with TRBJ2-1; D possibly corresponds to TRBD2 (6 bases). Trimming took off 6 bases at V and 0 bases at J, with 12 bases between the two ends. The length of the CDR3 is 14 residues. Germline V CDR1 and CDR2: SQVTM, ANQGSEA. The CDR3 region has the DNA TGCAGCGTCGGAATCGGGGGCTCCTACAATGAGCAGTTCTTC. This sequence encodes CSVGIGGSYNEQFF.

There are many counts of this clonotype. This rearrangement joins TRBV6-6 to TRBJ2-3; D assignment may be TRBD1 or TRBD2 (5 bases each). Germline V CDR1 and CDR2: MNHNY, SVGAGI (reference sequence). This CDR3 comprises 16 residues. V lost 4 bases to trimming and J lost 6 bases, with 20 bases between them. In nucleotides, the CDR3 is TGTGCCAGCAGTTTTCCGGGGCCGCGCGCCCCCGATACGCAGTATTTT. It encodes CASSFPGPRAPDTQYF.

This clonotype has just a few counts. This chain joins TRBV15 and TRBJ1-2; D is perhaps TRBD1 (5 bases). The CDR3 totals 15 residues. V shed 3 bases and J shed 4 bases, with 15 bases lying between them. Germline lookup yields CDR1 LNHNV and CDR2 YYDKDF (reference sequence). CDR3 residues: CATSRDRGGFYGYTF. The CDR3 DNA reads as TGTGCCACCAGCAGGGACCGGGGCGGATTCTATGGCTACACCTTC.

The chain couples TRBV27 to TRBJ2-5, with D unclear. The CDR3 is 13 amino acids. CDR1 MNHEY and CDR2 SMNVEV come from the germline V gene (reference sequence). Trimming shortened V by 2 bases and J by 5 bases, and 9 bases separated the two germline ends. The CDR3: CASSLRLGETQYF. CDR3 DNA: TGTGCCAGCAGTTTAAGGCTTGGGGAGACCCAGTACTTC.

This CDR3 is CASVPGESTEAFF. In DNA form, the CDR3 reads TGTGCCAGCGTGCCTGGTGAGTCGACTGAAGCTTTCTTT. V usage is TRBV2 and J usage is TRBJ1-1; D is undetermined. V was trimmed by 8 bases and J by 5 bases, leaving 15 bases between them. There are 13 residues in the CDR3. Germline V CDR1 and CDR2: SNHLY, FYNNEI.

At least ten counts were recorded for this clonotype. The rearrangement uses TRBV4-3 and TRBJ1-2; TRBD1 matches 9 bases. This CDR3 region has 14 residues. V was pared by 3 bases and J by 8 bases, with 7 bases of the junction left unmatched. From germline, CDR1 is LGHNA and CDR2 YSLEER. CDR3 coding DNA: TGCGCCAGCAGCCAGATGGGACAGGGAAACGGCTACACCTTC. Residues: CASSQMGQGNGYTF.

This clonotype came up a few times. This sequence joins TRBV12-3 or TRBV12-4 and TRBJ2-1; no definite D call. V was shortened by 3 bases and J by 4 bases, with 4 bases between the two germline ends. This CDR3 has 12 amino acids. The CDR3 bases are TGTGCCAGCAGTTTCTTTTACAATGAGCAGTTCTTC. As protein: CASSFFYNEQFF.

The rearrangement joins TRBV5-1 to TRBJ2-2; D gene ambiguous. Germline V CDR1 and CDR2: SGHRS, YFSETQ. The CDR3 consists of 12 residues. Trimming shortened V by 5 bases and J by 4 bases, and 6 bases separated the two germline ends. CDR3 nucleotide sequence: TGCGCCAGCAGGCAAACCACCGGGGAGCTGTTTTTT. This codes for CASRQTTGELFF.

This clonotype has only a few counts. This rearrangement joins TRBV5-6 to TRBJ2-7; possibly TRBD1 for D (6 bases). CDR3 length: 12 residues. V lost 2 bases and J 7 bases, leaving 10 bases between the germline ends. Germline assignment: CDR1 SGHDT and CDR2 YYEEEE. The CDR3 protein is CASSFHRDEQYV. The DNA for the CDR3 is TGTGCCAGCAGCTTTCACAGGGATGAGCAGTACGTC.